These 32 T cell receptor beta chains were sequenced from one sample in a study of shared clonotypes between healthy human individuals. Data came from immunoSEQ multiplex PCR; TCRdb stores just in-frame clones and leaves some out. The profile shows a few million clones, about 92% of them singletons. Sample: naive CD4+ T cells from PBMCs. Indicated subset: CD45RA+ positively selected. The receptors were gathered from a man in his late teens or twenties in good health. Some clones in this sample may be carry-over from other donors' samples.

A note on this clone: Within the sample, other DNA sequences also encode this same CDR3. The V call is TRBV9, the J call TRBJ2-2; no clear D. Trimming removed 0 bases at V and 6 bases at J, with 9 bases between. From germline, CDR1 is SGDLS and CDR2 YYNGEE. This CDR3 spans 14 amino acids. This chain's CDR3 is CASSVVSAPGELFF. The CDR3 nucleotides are TGTGCCAGCAGCGTAGTGTCAGCCCCCGGGGAGCTGTTTTTT.

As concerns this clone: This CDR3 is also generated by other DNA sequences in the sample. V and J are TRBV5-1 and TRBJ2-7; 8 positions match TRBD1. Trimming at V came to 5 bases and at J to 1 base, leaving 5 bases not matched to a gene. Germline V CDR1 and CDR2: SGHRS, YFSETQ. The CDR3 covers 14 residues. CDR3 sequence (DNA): TGCGCCAGCAGTGGACAGGGTGGGTCCTACGAGCAGTACTTC. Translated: CASSGQGGSYEQYF.

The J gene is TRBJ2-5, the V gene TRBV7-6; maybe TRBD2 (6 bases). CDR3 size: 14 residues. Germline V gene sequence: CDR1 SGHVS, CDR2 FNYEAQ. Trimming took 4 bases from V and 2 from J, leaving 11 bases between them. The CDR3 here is CASSSGGVQETQYF. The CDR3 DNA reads TGTGCCAGCAGCTCAGGAGGGGTTCAAGAGACCCAGTACTTC. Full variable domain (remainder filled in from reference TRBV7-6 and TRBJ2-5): GAGVSQSPRYKVTKRGQDVALRCDPISGHVSLYWYRQALGQGPEFLTYFNYEAQQDKSGLPNDRFSAERPEGSISTLTIQRTEQRDSAMYRCASSSGGVQETQYFGPGTRLLVL.

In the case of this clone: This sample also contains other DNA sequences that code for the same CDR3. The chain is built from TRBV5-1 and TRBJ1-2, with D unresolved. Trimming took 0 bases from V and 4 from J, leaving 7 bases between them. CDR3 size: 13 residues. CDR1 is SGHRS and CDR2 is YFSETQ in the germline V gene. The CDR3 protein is CASSLEVGYGYTF. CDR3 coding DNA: TGCGCCAGCAGCTTGGAGGTCGGCTATGGCTACACCTTC.

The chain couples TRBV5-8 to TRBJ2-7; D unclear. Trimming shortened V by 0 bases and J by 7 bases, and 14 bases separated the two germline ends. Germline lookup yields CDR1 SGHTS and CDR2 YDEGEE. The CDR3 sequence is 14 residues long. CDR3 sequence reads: CASSLELGLREQYF. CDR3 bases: TGTGCCAGCAGCTTGGAACTGGGGTTGAGGGAGCAGTACTTC.

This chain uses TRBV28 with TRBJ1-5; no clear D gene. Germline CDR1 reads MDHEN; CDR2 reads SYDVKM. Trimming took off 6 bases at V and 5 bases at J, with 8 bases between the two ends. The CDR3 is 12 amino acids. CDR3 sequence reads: CASSPSYQPQHF. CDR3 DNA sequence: TGTGCCAGCAGCCCGTCCTATCAGCCCCAGCATTTT.

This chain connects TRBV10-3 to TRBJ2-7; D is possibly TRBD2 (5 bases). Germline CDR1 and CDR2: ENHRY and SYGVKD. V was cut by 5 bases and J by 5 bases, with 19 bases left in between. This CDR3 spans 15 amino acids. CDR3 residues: CAISRVTGTRDEQYF. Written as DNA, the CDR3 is TGTGCCATCAGTAGAGTGACGGGTACTAGGGACGAGCAGTACTTC.

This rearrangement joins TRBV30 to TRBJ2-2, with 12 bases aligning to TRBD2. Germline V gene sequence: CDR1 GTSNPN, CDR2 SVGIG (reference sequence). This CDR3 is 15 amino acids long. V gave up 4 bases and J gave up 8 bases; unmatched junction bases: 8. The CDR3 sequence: CAWNTQLAGGGELFF. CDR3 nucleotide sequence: TGTGCCTGGAACACCCAACTAGCGGGAGGAGGGGAGCTGTTTTTT.

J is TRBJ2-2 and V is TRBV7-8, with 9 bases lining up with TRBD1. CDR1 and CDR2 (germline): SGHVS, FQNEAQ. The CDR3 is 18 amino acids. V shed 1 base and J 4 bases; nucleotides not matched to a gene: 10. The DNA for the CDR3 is TGTGCCAGCAGCTTAGTGGGGTACAGGGGGCAGCGCACCGGGGAGCTGTTTTTT. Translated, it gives CASSLVGYRGQRTGELFF.

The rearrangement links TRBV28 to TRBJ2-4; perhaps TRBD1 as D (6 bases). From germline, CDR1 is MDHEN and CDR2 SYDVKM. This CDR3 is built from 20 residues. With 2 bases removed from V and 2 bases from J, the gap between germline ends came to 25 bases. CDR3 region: CASSLKQTLGTGKTKNIQYF. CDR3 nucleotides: TGTGCCAGCAGTTTAAAACAAACCCTCGGTACAGGGAAAACCAAAAACATTCAGTACTTC.

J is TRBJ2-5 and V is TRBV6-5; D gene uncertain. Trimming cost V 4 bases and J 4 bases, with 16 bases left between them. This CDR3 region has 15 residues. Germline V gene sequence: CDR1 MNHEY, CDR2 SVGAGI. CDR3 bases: TGTGCCAGCAGTTTAATCTCAACACCTTCAGAGACCCAGTACTTC. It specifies CASSLISTPSETQYF.

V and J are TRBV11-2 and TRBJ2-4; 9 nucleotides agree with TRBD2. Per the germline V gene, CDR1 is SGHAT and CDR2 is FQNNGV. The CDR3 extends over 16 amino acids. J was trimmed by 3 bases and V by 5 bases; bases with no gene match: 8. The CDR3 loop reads CASSPRLAEGKNIQYF. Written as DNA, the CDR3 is TGTGCCAGCAGCCCCAGACTAGCGGAGGGCAAAAACATTCAGTACTTC.

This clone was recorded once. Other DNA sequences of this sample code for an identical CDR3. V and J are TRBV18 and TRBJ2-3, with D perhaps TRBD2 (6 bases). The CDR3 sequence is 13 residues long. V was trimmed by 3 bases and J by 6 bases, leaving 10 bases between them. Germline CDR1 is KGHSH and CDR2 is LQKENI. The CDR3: CASSPGTRDTQYF. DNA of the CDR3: TGTGCCAGCTCACCCGGGACTCGCGATACGCAGTATTTT.

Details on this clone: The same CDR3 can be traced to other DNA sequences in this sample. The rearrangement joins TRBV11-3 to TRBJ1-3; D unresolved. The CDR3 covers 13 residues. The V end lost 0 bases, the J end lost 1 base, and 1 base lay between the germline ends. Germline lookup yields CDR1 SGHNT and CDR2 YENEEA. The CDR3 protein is CASSLESGNTIYF. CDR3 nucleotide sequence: TGTGCCAGCAGCTTAGAATCTGGAAACACCATATATTTT.

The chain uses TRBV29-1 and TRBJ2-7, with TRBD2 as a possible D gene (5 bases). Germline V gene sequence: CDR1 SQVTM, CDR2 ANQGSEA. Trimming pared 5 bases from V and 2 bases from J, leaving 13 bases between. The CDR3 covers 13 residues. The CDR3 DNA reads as TGCAGCGTTCGGGGAATCCTCACCTACGAGCAGTACTTC. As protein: CSVRGILTYEQYF.

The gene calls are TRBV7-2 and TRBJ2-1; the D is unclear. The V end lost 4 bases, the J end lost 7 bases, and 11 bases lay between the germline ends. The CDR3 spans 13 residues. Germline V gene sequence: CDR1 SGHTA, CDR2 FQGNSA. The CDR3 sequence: CASSSRLENEQFF. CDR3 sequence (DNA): TGTGCCAGCAGCTCCAGACTTGAGAATGAGCAGTTCTTC.

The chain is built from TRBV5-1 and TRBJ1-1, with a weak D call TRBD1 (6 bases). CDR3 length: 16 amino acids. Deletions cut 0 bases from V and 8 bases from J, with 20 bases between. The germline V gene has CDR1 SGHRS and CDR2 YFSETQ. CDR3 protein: CASSLDPMGATVEAFF. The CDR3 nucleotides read TGCGCCAGCAGCTTGGATCCAATGGGGGCGACGGTCGAAGCTTTCTTT.

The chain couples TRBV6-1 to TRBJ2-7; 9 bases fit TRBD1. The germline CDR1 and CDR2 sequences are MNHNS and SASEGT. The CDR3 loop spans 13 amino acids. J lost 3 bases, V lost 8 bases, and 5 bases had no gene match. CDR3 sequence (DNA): TGTGCCAGCGGGGGGACAGGGAGCTACGAGCAGTACTTC. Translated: CASGGTGSYEQYF.

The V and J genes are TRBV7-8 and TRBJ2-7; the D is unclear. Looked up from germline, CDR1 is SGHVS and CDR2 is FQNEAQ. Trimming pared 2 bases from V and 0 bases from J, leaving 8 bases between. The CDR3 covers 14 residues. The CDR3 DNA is TGTGCCAGCAGCTTATTACTAAACTCCTACGAGCAGTACTTC. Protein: CASSLLLNSYEQYF.

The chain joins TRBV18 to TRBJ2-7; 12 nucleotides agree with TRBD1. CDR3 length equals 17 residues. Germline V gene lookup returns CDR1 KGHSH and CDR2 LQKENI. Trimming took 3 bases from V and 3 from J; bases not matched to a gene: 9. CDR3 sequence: CASSPPGQGAKRYEQYF. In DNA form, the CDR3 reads TGTGCCAGCTCACCCCCGGGACAGGGGGCGAAGCGCTACGAGCAGTACTTC.

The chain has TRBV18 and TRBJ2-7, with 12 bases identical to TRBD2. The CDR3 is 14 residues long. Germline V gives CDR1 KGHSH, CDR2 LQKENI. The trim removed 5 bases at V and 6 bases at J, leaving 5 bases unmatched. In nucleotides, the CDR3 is TGTGCCAGCTCAGTGACTAGCGGGAGCAGCGAGCAGTACTTC. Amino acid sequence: CASSVTSGSSEQYF.

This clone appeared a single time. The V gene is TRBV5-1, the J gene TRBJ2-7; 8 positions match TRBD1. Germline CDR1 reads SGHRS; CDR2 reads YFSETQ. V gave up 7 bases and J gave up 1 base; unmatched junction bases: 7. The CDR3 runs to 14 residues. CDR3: CASHSQGASYEQYF. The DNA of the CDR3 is TGCGCCAGCCATTCGCAGGGGGCATCCTACGAGCAGTACTTC.

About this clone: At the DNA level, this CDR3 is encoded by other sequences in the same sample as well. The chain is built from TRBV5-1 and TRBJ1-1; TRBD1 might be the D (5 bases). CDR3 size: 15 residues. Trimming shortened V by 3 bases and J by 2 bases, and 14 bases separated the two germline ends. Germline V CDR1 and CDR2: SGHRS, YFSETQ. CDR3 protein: CASSSLGGSNTEAFF. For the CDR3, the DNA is TGCGCCAGCAGCTCGTTGGGGGGAAGTAACACTGAAGCTTTCTTT. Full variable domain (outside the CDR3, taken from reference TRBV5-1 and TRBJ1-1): KAGVTQTPRYLIKTRGQQVTLSCSPISGHRSVSWYQQTPGQGLQFLFEYFSETQRNKGNFPGRFSGRQFSNSRSEMNVSTLELGDSALYLCASSSLGGSNTEAFFGQGTRLTVV.

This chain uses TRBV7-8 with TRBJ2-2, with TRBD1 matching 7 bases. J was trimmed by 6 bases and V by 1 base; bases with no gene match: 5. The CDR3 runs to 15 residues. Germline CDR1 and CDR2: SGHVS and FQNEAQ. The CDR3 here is CASSLEGAVAGELFF. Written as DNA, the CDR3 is TGTGCCAGCAGCTTAGAGGGGGCGGTGGCCGGGGAGCTGTTTTTT. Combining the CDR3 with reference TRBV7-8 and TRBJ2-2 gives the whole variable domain GAGVSQSPRYKVAKRGQDVALRCDPISGHVSLFWYQQALGQGPEFLTYFQNEAQLDKSGLPSDRFFAERPEGSVSTLKIQRTQQEDSAVYLCASSLEGAVAGELFFGEGSRLTVL.

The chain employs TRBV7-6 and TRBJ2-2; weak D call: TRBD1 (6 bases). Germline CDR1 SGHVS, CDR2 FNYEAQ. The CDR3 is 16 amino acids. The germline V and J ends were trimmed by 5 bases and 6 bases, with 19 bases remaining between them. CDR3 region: CASSLRQERRAGELFF. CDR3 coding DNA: TGTGCCAGCAGCCTTCGACAGGAGAGAAGGGCCGGGGAGCTGTTTTTT.

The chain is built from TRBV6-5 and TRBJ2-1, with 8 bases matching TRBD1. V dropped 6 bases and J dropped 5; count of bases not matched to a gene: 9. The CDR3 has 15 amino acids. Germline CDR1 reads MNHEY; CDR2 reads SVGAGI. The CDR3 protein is CASSHPDRVNNEQFF. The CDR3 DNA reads TGTGCCAGCAGCCATCCGGACAGGGTAAACAATGAGCAGTTCTTC.

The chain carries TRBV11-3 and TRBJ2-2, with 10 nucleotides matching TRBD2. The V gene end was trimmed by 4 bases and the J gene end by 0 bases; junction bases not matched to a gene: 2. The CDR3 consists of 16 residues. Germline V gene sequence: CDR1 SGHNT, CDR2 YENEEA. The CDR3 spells CASSWTSGSNTGELFF. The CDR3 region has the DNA TGTGCCAGCAGCTGGACTAGCGGATCGAACACCGGGGAGCTGTTTTTT.

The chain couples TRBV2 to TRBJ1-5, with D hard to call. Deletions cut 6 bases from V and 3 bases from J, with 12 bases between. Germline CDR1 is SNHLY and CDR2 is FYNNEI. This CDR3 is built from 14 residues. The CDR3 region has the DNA TGTGCCAGCAGGGTCCAGCAGTCCAATCAGCCCCAGCATTTT. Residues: CASRVQQSNQPQHF.

For the CDR3, the DNA is TGTGCCAGCTCTTCTTCTACAGGGGTCCAAGAGACCCAGTACTTC. The encoded protein is CASSSSTGVQETQYF. V is TRBV18 and J is TRBJ2-5, with 7 bases lining up with TRBD1. The CDR3 length is 15 residues. Germline values: CDR1 KGHSH, CDR2 LQKENI. Trimming removed 6 bases from V and 1 base from J; junction bases left unmatched: 8.

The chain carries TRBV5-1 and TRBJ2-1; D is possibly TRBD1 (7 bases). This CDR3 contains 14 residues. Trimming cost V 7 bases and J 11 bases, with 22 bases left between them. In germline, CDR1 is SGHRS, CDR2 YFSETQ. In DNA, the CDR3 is TGCGCCAGCGGTGGTGTCAGGGGGGATCCTCAGCAGTTCTTC. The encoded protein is CASGGVRGDPQQFF.

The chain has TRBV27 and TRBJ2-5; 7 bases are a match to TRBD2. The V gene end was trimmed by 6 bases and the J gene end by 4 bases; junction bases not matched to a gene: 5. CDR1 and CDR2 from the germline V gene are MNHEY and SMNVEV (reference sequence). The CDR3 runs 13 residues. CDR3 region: CASRPSGGETQYF. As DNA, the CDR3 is TGTGCCAGCAGGCCATCGGGGGGAGAGACCCAGTACTTC.

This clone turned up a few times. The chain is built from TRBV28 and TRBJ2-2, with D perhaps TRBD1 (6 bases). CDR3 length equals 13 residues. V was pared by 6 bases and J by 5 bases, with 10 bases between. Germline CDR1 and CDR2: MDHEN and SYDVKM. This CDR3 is CASRTQGTGELFF. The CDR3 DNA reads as TGTGCCAGCAGAACACAGGGTACCGGGGAGCTGTTTTTT.